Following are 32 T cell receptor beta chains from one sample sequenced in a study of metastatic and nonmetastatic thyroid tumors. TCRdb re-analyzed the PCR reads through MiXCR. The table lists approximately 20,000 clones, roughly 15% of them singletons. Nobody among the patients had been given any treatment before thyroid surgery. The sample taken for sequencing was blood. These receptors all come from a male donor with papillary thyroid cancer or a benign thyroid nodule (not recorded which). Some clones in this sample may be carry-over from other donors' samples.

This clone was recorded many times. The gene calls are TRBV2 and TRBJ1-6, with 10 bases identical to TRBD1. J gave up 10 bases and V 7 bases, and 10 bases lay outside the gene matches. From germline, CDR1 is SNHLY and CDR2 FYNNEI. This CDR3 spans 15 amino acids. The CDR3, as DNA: TGTGCCAGCACCGAGCGGGGGACAGGGGCATCACCCCTCCACTTT. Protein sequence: CASTERGTGASPLHF.

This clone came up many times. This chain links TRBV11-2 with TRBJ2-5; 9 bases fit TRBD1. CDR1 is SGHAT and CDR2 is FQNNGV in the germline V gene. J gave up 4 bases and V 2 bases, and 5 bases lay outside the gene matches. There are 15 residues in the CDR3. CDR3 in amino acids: CASSLPGTGRETQYF. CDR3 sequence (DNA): TGTGCCAGCAGCTTACCCGGGACAGGGAGAGAGACCCAGTACTTC.

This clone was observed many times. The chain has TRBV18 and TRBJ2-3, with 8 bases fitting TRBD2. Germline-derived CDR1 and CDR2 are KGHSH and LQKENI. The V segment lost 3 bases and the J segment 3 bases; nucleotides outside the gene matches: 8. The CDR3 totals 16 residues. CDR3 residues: CASSPVTGGPTDTQYF. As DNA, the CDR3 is TGTGCCAGCTCACCGGTTACGGGAGGGCCGACAGATACGCAGTATTTT.

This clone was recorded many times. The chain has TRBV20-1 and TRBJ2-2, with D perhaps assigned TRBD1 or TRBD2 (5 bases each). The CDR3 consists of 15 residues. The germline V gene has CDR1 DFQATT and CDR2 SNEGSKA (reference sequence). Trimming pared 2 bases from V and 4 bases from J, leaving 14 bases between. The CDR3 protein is CSARSGRGATGELFF. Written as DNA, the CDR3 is TGCAGTGCTAGAAGTGGTCGGGGCGCCACCGGGGAGCTGTTTTTT.

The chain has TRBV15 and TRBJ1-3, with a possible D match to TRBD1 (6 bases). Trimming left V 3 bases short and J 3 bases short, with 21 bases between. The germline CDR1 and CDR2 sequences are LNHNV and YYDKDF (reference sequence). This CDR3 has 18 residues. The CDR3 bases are TGTGCCACCAGCAGCCCTAAGGGGCAGGGGACTTATGGAAACACCATATATTTT. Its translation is CATSSPKGQGTYGNTIYF.

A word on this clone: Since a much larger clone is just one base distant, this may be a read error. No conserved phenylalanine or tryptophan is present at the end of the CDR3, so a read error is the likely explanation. The CDR3 sequence: CASTLKGASNQPQHS. The CDR3 region has the DNA TGTGCCAGCACTTTGAAAGGGGCAAGCAATCAGCCCCAGCATTCT. The chain employs TRBV27 and TRBJ1-5; D is possibly TRBD1 (5 bases). Germline CDR1 is MNHEY and CDR2 is SMNVEV (reference sequence). The CDR3 runs 15 residues. Trimming left V 7 bases short and J 1 base short, with 14 bases between.

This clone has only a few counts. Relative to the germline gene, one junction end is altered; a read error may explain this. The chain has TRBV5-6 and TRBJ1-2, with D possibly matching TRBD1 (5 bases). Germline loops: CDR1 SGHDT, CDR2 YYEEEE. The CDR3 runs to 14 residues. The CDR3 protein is CANSLVRGSHGYTF. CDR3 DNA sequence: TGTGCCAACAGCTTGGTCCGGGGGTCTCATGGCTACACCTTC.

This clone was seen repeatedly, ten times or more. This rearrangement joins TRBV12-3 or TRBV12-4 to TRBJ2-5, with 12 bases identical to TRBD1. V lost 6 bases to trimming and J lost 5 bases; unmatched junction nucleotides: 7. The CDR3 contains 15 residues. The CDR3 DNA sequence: TGTGCCAGCAGCTGGGGACAGGGGGCGCGGGAGACCCAGTACTTC. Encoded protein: CASSWGQGARETQYF.

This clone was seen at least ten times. CDR3 amino acids: CASSRTRTPSYNEQFF. CDR3 sequence (DNA): TGTGCCAGCAGTCGGACAAGGACCCCTTCCTACAATGAGCAGTTCTTC. The chain is built from TRBV6-2 or TRBV6-3 and TRBJ2-1, with a possible D match to TRBD1 (5 bases). Germline V gene sequence: CDR1 MNHEY, CDR2 SVGEGT. V lost 5 bases and J lost 1, with 15 bases in between. The length of the CDR3 is 16 residues.

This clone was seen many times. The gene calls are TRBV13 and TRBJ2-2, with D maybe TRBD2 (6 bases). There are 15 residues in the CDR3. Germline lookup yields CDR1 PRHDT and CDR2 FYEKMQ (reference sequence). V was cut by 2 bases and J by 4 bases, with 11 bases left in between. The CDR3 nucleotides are TGTGCCAGCAGCTTATGGGGGGAGCGCACCGGGGAGCTGTTTTTT. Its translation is CASSLWGERTGELFF.

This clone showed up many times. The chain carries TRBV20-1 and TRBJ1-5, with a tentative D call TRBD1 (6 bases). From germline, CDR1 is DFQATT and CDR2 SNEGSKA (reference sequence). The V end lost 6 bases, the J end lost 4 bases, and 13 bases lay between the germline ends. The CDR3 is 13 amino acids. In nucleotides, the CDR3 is TGCAGTGCACGGGACATAAGGAATCAGCCCCAGCATTTT. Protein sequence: CSARDIRNQPQHF.

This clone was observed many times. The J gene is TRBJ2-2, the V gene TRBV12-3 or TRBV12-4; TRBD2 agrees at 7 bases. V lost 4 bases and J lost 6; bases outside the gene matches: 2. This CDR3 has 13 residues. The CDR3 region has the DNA TGTGCCAGCAGTTGGGAGGGTCCCGGGGAGCTGTTTTTT. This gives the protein CASSWEGPGELFF.

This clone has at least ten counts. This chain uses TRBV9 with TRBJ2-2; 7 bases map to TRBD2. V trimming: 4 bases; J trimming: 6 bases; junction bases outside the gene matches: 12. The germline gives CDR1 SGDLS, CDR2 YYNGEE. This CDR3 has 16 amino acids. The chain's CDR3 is CASSLRREGRAGELFF. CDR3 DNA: TGTGCCAGCAGCTTGAGAAGGGAGGGCCGGGCCGGGGAGCTGTTTTTT.

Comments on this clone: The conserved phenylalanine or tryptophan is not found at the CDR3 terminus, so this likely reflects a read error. The CDR3 loop reads CASSDTSCSTDTQYS. The CDR3 region has the DNA TGTGCCAGCAGCGATACTAGCTGTTCCACAGATACGCAGTATTCT. V gene TRBV9 combines with J gene TRBJ2-3; TRBD2 might be the D (6 bases). Trimming stripped 3 bases from V and 2 bases from J, with 13 bases between. This CDR3 spans 15 amino acids. Germline CDR1 is SGDLS and CDR2 is YYNGEE.

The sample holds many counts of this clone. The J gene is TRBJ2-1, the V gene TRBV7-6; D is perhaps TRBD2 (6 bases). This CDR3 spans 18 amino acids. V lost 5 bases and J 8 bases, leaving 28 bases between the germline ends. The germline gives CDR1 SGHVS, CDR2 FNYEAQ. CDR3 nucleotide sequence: TGTGCCAGCAGCCCCCGGGGTTGGATGGAGGGTGGGAGCCATGAGCAGTTCTTC. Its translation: CASSPRGWMEGGSHEQFF.

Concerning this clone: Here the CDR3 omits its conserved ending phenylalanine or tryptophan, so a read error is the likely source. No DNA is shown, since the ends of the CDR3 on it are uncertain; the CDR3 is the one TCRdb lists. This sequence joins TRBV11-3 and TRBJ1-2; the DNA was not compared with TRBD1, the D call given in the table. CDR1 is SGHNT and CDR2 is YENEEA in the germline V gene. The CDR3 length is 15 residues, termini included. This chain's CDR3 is CATSLRDSPGGGYSL.

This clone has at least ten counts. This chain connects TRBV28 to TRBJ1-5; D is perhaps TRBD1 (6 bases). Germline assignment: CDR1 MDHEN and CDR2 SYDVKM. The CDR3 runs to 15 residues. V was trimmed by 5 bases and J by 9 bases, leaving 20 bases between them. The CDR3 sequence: CASSPTGTRVSPQHF. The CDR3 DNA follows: TGTGCCAGCAGTCCAACCGGGACACGGGTCTCGCCCCAGCATTTT. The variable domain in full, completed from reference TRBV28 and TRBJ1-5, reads DVKVTQSSRYLVKRTGEKVFLECVQDMDHENMFWYRQDPGLGLRLIYFSYDVKMKEKGDIPEGYSVSREKKERFSLILESASTNQTSMYLCASSPTGTRVSPQHFGDGTRLSIL.

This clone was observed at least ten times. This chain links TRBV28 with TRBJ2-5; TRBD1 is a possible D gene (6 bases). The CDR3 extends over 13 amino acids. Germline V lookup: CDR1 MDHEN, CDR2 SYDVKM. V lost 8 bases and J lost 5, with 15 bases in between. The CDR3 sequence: CASGVGAWETQYF. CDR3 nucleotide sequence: TGTGCCAGCGGAGTGGGGGCTTGGGAGACCCAGTACTTC.

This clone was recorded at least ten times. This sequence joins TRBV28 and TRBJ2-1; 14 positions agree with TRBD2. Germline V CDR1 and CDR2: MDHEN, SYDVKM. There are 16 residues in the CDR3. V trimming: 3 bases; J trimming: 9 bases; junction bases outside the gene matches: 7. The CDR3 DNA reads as TGTGCCAGCAGTTTGGGGACTAGCGGGAGTTTTTTTGAGCAGTTCTTC. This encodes CASSLGTSGSFFEQFF.

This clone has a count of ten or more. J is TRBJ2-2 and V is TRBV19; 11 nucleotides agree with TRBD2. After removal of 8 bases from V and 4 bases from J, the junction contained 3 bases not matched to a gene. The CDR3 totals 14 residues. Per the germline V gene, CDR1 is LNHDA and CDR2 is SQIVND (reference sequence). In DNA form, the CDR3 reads TGTGCCAGTGCTAGCGGGAGGTTCACCGGGGAGCTGTTTTTT. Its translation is CASASGRFTGELFF. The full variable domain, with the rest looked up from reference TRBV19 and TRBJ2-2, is DGGITQSPKYLFRKEGQNVTLSCEQNLNHDAMYWYRQDPGQGLRLIYYSQIVNDFQKGDIAEGYSVSREKKESFPLTVTSAQKNPTAFYLCASASGRFTGELFFGEGSRLTVL.

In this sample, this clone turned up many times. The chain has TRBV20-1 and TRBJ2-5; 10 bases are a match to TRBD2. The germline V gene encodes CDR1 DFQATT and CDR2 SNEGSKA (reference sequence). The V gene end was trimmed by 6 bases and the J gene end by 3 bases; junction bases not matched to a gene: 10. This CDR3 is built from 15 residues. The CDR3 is CSATVSGRTKETQYF. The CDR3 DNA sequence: TGCAGTGCAACGGTTAGCGGGAGGACCAAAGAGACCCAGTACTTC.

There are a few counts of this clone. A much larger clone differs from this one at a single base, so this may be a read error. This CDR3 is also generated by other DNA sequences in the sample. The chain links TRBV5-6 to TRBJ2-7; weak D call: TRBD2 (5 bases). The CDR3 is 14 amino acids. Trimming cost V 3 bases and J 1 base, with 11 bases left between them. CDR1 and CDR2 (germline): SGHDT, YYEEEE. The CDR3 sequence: CASSWPSGSYEQYF. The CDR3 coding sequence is TGTGCCAGCAGCTGGCCCAGCGGATCCTACGAGCAGTACTTC.

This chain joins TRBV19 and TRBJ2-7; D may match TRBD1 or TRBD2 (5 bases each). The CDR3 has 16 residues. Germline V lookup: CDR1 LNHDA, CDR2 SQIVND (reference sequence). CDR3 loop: CATDWDPIRLPYEQYF. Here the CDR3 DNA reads TGTGCAACCGACTGGGACCCAATCAGATTACCCTACGAGCAGTACTTC.

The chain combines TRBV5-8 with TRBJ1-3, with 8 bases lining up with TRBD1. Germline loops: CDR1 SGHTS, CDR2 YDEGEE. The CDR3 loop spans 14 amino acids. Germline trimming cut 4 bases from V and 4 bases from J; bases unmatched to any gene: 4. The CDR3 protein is CASSRTGGGNTIYF. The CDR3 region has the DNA TGTGCCAGCAGCCGTACAGGGGGAGGAAACACCATATATTTT.

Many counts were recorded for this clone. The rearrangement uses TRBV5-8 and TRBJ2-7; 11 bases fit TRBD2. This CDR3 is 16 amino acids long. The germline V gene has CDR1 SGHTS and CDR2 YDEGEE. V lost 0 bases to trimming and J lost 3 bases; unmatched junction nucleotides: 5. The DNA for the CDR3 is TGTGCCAGCAGCTTGGGGGCTACTAGCGGGAGCTACGAGCAGTACTTC. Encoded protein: CASSLGATSGSYEQYF.

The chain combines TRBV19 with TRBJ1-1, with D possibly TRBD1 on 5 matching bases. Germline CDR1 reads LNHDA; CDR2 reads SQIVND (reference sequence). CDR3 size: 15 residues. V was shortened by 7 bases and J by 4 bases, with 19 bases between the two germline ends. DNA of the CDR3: TGTGCCAGTATGTTGGGGTCCTTCGGGGGCACTGAAGCTTTCTTT. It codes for CASMLGSFGGTEAFF.

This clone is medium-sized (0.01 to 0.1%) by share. The CDR3 loop reads CASGFPRGGGNQPQHF. The DNA of the CDR3 is TGTGCCAGCGGATTTCCCCGCGGCGGCGGCAATCAGCCCCAGCATTTT. This chain uses TRBV6-2 or TRBV6-3 with TRBJ1-5, with no clear D. The CDR3 sequence is 16 residues long. Between the trimmed V and J ends, which lost 8 bases and 2 bases, there was a span of 19 bases. Per the germline V gene, CDR1 is MNHEY and CDR2 is SVGEGT.

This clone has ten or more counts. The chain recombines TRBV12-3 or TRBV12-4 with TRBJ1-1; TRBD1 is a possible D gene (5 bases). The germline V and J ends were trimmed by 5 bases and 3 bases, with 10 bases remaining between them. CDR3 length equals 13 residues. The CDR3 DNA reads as TGTGCCAGCAGTGAGCAGGGATACACTGAAGCTTTCTTT. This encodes CASSEQGYTEAFF.

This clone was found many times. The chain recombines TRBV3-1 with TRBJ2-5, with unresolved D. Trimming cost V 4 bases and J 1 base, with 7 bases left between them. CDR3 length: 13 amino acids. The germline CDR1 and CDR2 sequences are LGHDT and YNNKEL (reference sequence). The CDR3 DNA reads TGTGCCAGCAGCCTCAAACCCCAAGAGACCCAGTACTTC. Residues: CASSLKPQETQYF.

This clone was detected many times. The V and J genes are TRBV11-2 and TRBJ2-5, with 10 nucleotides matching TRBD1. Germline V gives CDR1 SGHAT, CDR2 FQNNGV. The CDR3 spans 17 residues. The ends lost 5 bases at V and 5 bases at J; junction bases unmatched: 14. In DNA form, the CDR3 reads TGTGCCAGCAGCAATAAATTAAGACAGGGGGCTCGGGAGACCCAGTACTTC. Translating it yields CASSNKLRQGARETQYF.

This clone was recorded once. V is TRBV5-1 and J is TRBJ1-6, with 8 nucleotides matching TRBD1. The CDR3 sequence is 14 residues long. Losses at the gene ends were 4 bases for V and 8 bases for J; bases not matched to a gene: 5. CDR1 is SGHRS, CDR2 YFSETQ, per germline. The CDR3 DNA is TGCGCCAGCAGCAGGGGACAGGATTATTCACCCCTCCACTTT. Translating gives CASSRGQDYSPLHF.

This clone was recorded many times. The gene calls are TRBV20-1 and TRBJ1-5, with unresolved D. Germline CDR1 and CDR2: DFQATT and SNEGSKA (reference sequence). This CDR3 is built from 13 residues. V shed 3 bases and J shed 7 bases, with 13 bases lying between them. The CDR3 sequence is CSARMPSGQPQHF. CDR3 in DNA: TGCAGTGCTAGGATGCCGTCTGGGCAGCCCCAGCATTTT.